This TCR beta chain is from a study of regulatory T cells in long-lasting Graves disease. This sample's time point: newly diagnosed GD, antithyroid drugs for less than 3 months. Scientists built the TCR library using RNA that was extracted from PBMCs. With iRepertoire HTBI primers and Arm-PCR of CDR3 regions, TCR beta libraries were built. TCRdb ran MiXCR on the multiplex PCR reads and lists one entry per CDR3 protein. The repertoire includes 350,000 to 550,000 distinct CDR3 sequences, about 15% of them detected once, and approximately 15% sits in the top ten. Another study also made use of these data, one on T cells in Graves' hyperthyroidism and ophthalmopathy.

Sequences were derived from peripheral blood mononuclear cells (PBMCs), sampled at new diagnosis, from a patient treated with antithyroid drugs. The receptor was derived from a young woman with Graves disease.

CDR3 in amino acids: CASSLTLPRRNEQFF. The CDR3 DNA sequence: TGTGCCAGCAGCTTAACGCTCCCGCGGCGGAATGAGCAGTTCTTC. This sequence joins TRBV7-3 and TRBJ2-1; D not resolved. The V end was cut by 0 bases, the J end by 7 bases, with 13 bases between. CDR1 is SGHTA, CDR2 FQGTGA, per germline. The CDR3 is 15 residues long. The variable domain in full, completed from reference TRBV7-3 and TRBJ2-1, reads GAGVSQTPSNKVTEKGKYVELRCDPISGHTALYWYRQSLGQGPEFLIYFQGTGAADDSGLPNDRFFAVRPEGSVSTLKIQRTERGDSAVYLCASSLTLPRRNEQFFGPGTRLTVL.